The 27 T cell receptor beta chains below come from one sample, sequenced in a study of blood T cell repertoires in COVID-19. The repertoire was sequenced with immunoSEQ multiplex PCR; TCRdb's copy has only in-frame clones and lacks some. This sample yields roughly 62,000 clones, of which just under 80% are seen a single time; about 25% belongs to the top ten. Specimen: peripheral blood. These receptors all stem from a human donor in a cohort sampled during active COVID-19.

The chain links TRBV19 to TRBJ1-1; the match to TRBD1 covers 9 bases. Germline trimming cut 6 bases from V and 4 bases from J; bases unmatched to any gene: 6. Germline CDR1 LNHDA, CDR2 SQIVND (reference sequence). The CDR3 totals 14 residues. The DNA of the CDR3 is TGTGCCAGTAGCGGACAGGGGTATAGCACTGAAGCTTTCTTT. Translating it yields CASSGQGYSTEAFF.

The CDR3 region is CASSVQGEIPNYGYTF. The DNA for the CDR3 is TGTGCCAGTAGTGTACAGGGGGAGATCCCCAACTATGGCTACACCTTC. The rearrangement joins TRBV19 to TRBJ1-2, with 8 positions matching TRBD1. Germline loops: CDR1 LNHDA, CDR2 SQIVND (reference sequence). Losses at the gene ends were 5 bases for V and 2 bases for J; bases not matched to a gene: 10. This CDR3 is 16 amino acids long. Drawing the rest from reference TRBV19 and TRBJ1-2, the complete variable domain is DGGITQSPKYLFRKEGQNVTLSCEQNLNHDAMYWYRQDPGQGLRLIYYSQIVNDFQKGDIAEGYSVSREKKESFPLTVTSAQKNPTAFYLCASSVQGEIPNYGYTFGSGTRLTVV.

The genes are TRBV7-6 and TRBJ2-7; 10 bases line up with TRBD1. CDR1 is SGHVS, CDR2 FNYEAQ, per germline. The CDR3 has 16 amino acids. With V trimmed by 5 bases and J by 2 bases, 9 bases remained unmatched. The CDR3 DNA reads TGTGCCAGCAGCATGGCGGGACAGGGGCACACCTACGAGCAGTACTTC. Residues: CASSMAGQGHTYEQYF. Variable domain in full (rest from reference TRBV7-6 and TRBJ2-7): GAGVSQSPRYKVTKRGQDVALRCDPISGHVSLYWYRQALGQGPEFLTYFNYEAQQDKSGLPNDRFSAERPEGSISTLTIQRTEQRDSAMYRCASSMAGQGHTYEQYFGPGTRLTVT.

This clone was picked up a small number of times. The chain joins TRBV6-2 or TRBV6-3 to TRBJ2-1; 10 bases are a match to TRBD1. The ends lost 2 bases at V and 4 bases at J; junction bases unmatched: 5. Germline values: CDR1 MNHEY, CDR2 SVGEGT. The CDR3 length is 16 residues. The CDR3 loop is CASSYDRDRGYNEQFF. CDR3 nucleotide sequence: TGTGCCAGCAGTTACGACCGGGACAGGGGTTACAATGAGCAGTTCTTC.

The V and J genes are TRBV3-1 (or the pseudogene TRBV3-2) and TRBJ2-1; 10 nucleotides match TRBD2. From germline, CDR1 is LGHDT and CDR2 YNNKEL (reference sequence). The CDR3 runs to 16 residues. The V segment lost 2 bases and the J segment 7 bases; nucleotides outside the gene matches: 8. The CDR3 sequence is CASSQMGASGRNEQFF. CDR3 DNA sequence: TGTGCCAGCAGCCAAATGGGGGCTAGCGGGAGAAATGAGCAGTTCTTC.

This chain uses TRBV5-4 with TRBJ2-1; 8 bases map to TRBD2. After removal of 0 bases from V and 6 bases from J, the junction contained 8 bases not matched to a gene. Germline V gene sequence: CDR1 SGHNT, CDR2 YYREEE (reference sequence). The CDR3 runs to 16 residues. CDR3 residues: CASSLAGGRSGNEQFF. For the CDR3, the DNA is TGTGCCAGCAGCTTGGCGGGGGGGCGTTCTGGCAATGAGCAGTTCTTC. The whole variable domain, remainder taken from reference TRBV5-4 and TRBJ2-1, is ETGVTQSPTHLIKTRGQQVTLRCSSQSGHNTVSWYQQALGQGPQFIFQYYREEENGRGNFPPRFSGLQFPNYSSELNVNALELDDSALYLCASSLAGGRSGNEQFFGPGTRLTVL.

The J gene is TRBJ2-5, the V gene TRBV14, with D possibly being TRBD1 (6 bases). Germline values: CDR1 SGHDN, CDR2 FVKESK. The V end lost 3 bases, the J end lost 5 bases, and 19 bases lay between the germline ends. CDR3 length: 16 residues. CDR3: CASSHATGLGSETQYF. The CDR3 nucleotides are TGTGCCAGCAGCCATGCCACAGGGTTGGGGAGCGAGACCCAGTACTTC.

The chain joins TRBV6-1 to TRBJ2-1; D possibly corresponds to TRBD1 (5 bases). Germline V gene sequence: CDR1 MNHNS, CDR2 SASEGT. CDR3 size: 15 residues. Trimming cost V 3 bases and J 5 bases, with 14 bases left between them. The DNA for the CDR3 is TGTGCCAGCAGTGATGTCGGACAAATCGACAATGAGCAGTTCTTC. This codes for CASSDVGQIDNEQFF.

To note about this clone: The same CDR3 can be traced to other DNA sequences in this sample. The chain combines TRBV28 with TRBJ2-5, with 8 bases identical to TRBD1. The ends lost 5 bases at V and 3 bases at J; junction bases unmatched: 5. Germline V lookup: CDR1 MDHEN, CDR2 SYDVKM. CDR3 length: 14 residues. CDR3 in amino acids: CASSTRTGKETQYF. The CDR3 coding sequence is TGTGCCAGCAGTACTCGGACAGGGAAAGAGACCCAGTACTTC.

The V and J genes are TRBV3-1 (or the pseudogene TRBV3-2) and TRBJ1-5; D not resolved. V lost 8 bases, J lost 0 bases, and 14 bases lay in between. CDR1 is LGHDT and CDR2 is YNNKEL in the germline V gene (reference sequence). The CDR3 spans 15 residues. CDR3 sequence reads: CASYPSGNSNQPQHF. CDR3 nucleotide sequence: TGTGCCAGCTATCCTTCGGGGAATAGCAATCAGCCCCAGCATTTT.

In regard to this clone: The identical CDR3 is also encoded by other nucleotide sequences in the sample. V and J are TRBV5-1 and TRBJ1-3; D remains unclear. V was cut by 0 bases and J by 0 bases, with 7 bases left in between. Per germline, CDR1 SGHRS and CDR2 YFSETQ. CDR3 length equals 15 residues. The CDR3 DNA reads TGCGCCAGCAGCTTGGGATCGGTCTCTGGAAACACCATATATTTT. As protein: CASSLGSVSGNTIYF.

The gene calls are TRBV4-3 and TRBJ1-4, with 10 bases that match TRBD1. The CDR3 length is 16 residues. Trimming at V came to 4 bases and at J to 9 bases, leaving 11 bases not matched to a gene. CDR1 is LGHNA and CDR2 is YSLEER in the germline V gene. CDR3 region: CASSRELGTGDQKLFF. The CDR3 region has the DNA TGCGCCAGCAGCCGCGAGCTGGGGACAGGGGATCAAAAACTGTTTTTT.

In DNA, the CDR3 is TGTGCCAGCAGCGCCCGACTAGCGGGGCACAATGAGCAGTTCTTC. Translated, it gives CASSARLAGHNEQFF. This chain links TRBV9 with TRBJ2-1, with 11 bases fitting TRBD2. Germline V gene sequence: CDR1 SGDLS, CDR2 YYNGEE. The junction had 4 bases not matched to a gene; V was cut back by 3 bases and J by 5 bases. The CDR3 contains 15 residues.

The chain carries TRBV7-9 and TRBJ2-5; 13 bases map to TRBD2. Trimming removed 5 bases from V and 5 bases from J; junction bases left unmatched: 8. Germline CDR1 and CDR2: SEHNR and FQNEAQ (reference sequence). The CDR3 extends over 16 amino acids. The CDR3 nucleotides are TGTGCCAGCAGCCGAGGCGGACTAGCGGGGGTGGAGACCCAGTACTTC. Translated: CASSRGGLAGVETQYF.

The V gene is TRBV18, the J gene TRBJ2-2; 11 bases are a match to TRBD1. From germline, CDR1 is KGHSH and CDR2 LQKENI. The length of the CDR3 is 16 residues. Losses at the gene ends were 4 bases for V and 6 bases for J; bases not matched to a gene: 7. The DNA of the CDR3 is TGTGCCAGCTCACACGGACAGGGGGCCCTATCCGGGGAGCTGTTTTTT. Translating it yields CASSHGQGALSGELFF.

The rearrangement uses TRBV7-2 and TRBJ1-2, with 12 bases fitting TRBD1. The V segment lost 6 bases and the J segment 8 bases; nucleotides outside the gene matches: 4. The CDR3 length is 13 residues. Germline V CDR1 and CDR2: SGHTA, FQGNSA. The CDR3 DNA reads as TGTGCCAGCAGTAGGGACAGGGGGCAAGGCTACACCTTC. Translated: CASSRDRGQGYTF.

This chain uses TRBV29-1 with TRBJ1-4; a possible D gene is TRBD1 (5 bases). Germline V gene sequence: CDR1 SQVTM, CDR2 ANQGSEA. Trimming took off 4 bases at V and 3 bases at J, with 12 bases between the two ends. The CDR3 contains 14 residues. CDR3 in DNA: TGCAGCGTTGTTGGAGGGACCCCTAATGAAAAACTGTTTTTT. As protein: CSVVGGTPNEKLFF.

This chain joins TRBV4-2 and TRBJ2-1, with TRBD2 matching over 13 bases. Trimming at V came to 4 bases and at J to 7 bases, leaving 10 bases not matched to a gene. Germline V CDR1 and CDR2: LGHNA, YNFKEQ. The CDR3 contains 17 residues. The CDR3 DNA reads TGTGCCAGCAGCCCCCTCTCACTAGCGGGAGGGCTAAATGAGCAGTTCTTC. Protein sequence: CASSPLSLAGGLNEQFF.

The J gene is TRBJ1-3, the V gene TRBV28; D is perhaps TRBD1 (6 bases). The CDR3 is 14 residues long. Germline lookup yields CDR1 MDHEN and CDR2 SYDVKM. The V gene lost 6 bases and the J gene lost 8 bases, with 17 bases spanning the gap. The CDR3 reads CASRADSPGYTIYF. In DNA form, the CDR3 reads TGTGCCAGCAGGGCGGACAGCCCTGGTTACACCATATATTTT.

This sequence joins TRBV2 and TRBJ2-7; no reliable D call. The CDR3 is 13 amino acids. The ends were cut back, 2 bases at V and 1 base at J, with 6 bases in the middle. Germline V gene data show CDR1 as SNHLY and CDR2 as FYNNEI. The CDR3 DNA reads TGTGCCAGCAGTGAATTTCCTTCCTACGAGCAGTACTTC. Encoded protein: CASSEFPSYEQYF. Filled out from reference TRBV2 and TRBJ2-7, the complete variable domain reads EPEVTQTPSHQVTQMGQEVILRCVPISNHLYFYWYRQILGQKVEFLVSFYNNEISEKSEIFDDQFSVERPDGSNFTLKIRSTKLEDSAMYFCASSEFPSYEQYFGPGTRLTVT.

The chain carries TRBV11-3 and TRBJ2-5; TRBD2 matches 8 bases. Trimming cost V 2 bases and J 4 bases; bases outside gene matches: 3. CDR3 length equals 14 residues. CDR1 SGHNT and CDR2 YENEEA come from the germline V gene. This chain's CDR3 is CASSLPGGRETQYF. For the CDR3, the DNA is TGTGCCAGCAGCTTACCGGGGGGGCGAGAGACCCAGTACTTC.

V usage is TRBV5-1 and J usage is TRBJ2-3; D perhaps matches TRBD2 (6 bases). This CDR3 has 14 residues. Trimming took 5 bases from V and 1 from J, leaving 11 bases between them. Germline assignment: CDR1 SGHRS and CDR2 YFSETQ. The CDR3 reads CASRLAPGTDTQYF. DNA of the CDR3: TGCGCCAGCAGACTAGCCCCCGGCACAGATACGCAGTATTTT.

This clone came up once. The chain employs TRBV7-2 and TRBJ1-5; D is unresolved. The CDR3 extends over 14 amino acids. The V end was cut by 1 base, the J end by 11 bases, with 15 bases between. Germline V gene lookup returns CDR1 SGHTA and CDR2 FQGNSA. The CDR3 loop reads CASSLVERIGAQHF. In nucleotides, the CDR3 is TGTGCCAGCAGCTTAGTAGAACGCATCGGGGCCCAGCATTTT.

The chain links TRBV5-6 to TRBJ1-1; 9 positions agree with TRBD1. The CDR3 is 16 amino acids. V lost 4 bases to trimming and J lost 0 bases; unmatched junction nucleotides: 7. CDR1 is SGHDT and CDR2 is YYEEEE in the germline V gene. CDR3 amino acids: CASSNRDRVMNTEAFF. In DNA form, the CDR3 reads TGTGCCAGCAGCAACCGGGACAGGGTGATGAACACTGAAGCTTTCTTT.

In its sample, this clone was seen a few times. The chain is built from TRBV7-2 and TRBJ2-7; D gene uncertain. The CDR3 sequence is 13 residues long. V lost 1 base and J lost 4, with 8 bases in between. CDR1 and CDR2 (germline): SGHTA, FQGNSA. The CDR3 DNA reads as TGTGCCAGCAGCTTAGATAGAGCGTACGAGCAGTACTTC. Its translation is CASSLDRAYEQYF.

This sequence joins TRBV6-5 and TRBJ2-2; D call uncertain. The CDR3 is 12 residues long. The germline CDR1 and CDR2 sequences are MNHEY and SVGAGI. With 5 bases removed from V and 3 bases from J, the gap between germline ends came to 4 bases. CDR3 sequence: CASSRDTGELFF. CDR3 nucleotides: TGTGCCAGCAGTCGGGACACCGGGGAGCTGTTTTTT.

The chain has TRBV11-3 and TRBJ2-1; weak D call: TRBD1 (6 bases). V shed 5 bases and J shed 6 bases, with 14 bases lying between them. The CDR3 contains 14 residues. Germline V gene data show CDR1 as SGHNT and CDR2 as YENEEA. CDR3 nucleotides: TGTGCCAGCAGCGGGCCGGGACAACGCAATGAGCAGTTCTTC. As protein: CASSGPGQRNEQFF.